This paragraph covers one T cell receptor beta chain sequence. Its antigen is still unknown. Investigators profiled TCR beta VDJ and CDR3 from genomic DNA template. TCRdb processed the reads anew with MiXCR; each CDR3 protein has one entry. The table includes a few hundred thousand distinct CDR3 sequences, 40% to 60% detected once. Patients chosen for sequencing had shown CD8+CD57+ cell expansion by flow cytometry. Patients were therapy-naive when their blood was sampled. The data were taken from a study of CD8+CD57+ T cells in acquired aplastic anemia. On the study more broadly: Sorted CD4+ and CD8+ cells gave an average of approximately 3.1 ug of DNA.

V shed 6 bases, J shed 7 bases, and the junction held 8 bases outside the gene matches. From germline, CDR1 is ENHRY and CDR2 SYGVKD. The CDR3 extends over 15 amino acids. The study, taken as a whole, reports: Patients and controls shared 25 to 35 CD8+ CDR3 sequences, highly expressed in patients. Statistical testing detected no significant gap in CD8+ Simpson's diversity between patients and controls.

V gene TRBV10-3 combines with J gene TRBJ2-2; 10 bases line up with TRBD1. This TCR was sampled from a human donor with aplastic anemia. Sample: sorted CD4+, CD8+, or CD8+CD57+ T cells (not recorded which) from PBMCs. The CDR3 DNA is TGTGCCATCAGAAGGGACAGGGGCCATAGCGGGGAGCTGTTTTTT. Translation: CAIRRDRGHSGELFF.